The sequence of this T cell receptor beta chain was determined in a study of blood T cell repertoires in COVID-19. Assay used: immunoSEQ multiplex PCR; TCRdb lists only in-frame clones, some missing. Among about 220,000 clones listed, 75% to 90% were seen once. This CDR3 contains 16 residues. Germline values: CDR1 SGHRS, CDR2 YFSETQ. V gave up 4 bases and J gave up 5 bases, with 18 bases separating them. This sequence originates from a woman aged 18-29 years in a cohort exposed to, infected with or recovered from COVID-19 (not recorded which). Material: PBMCs or T cells enriched from blood (not recorded which). This rearrangement joins TRBV5-1 to TRBJ2-2; D possibly corresponds to TRBD1 (6 bases). CDR3 DNA sequence: TGCGCCAGCAGCCCCTCAGGGGCGCCCGGAACCGGGGAGCTGTTTTTT. The encoded protein is CASSPSGAPGTGELFF.